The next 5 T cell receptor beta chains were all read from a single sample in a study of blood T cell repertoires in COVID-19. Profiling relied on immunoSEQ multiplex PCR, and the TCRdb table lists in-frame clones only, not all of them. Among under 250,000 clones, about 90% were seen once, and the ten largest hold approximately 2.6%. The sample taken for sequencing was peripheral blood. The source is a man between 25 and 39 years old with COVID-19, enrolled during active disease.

CDR3 nucleotides: TGCGCCAGCAGCTCCACAGGGGCGACTGATGAAAAACTGTTTTTT. Translated, it gives CASSSTGATDEKLFF. The V gene is TRBV5-1, the J gene TRBJ1-4; 7 bases line up with TRBD1. CDR1 is SGHRS and CDR2 is YFSETQ in the germline V gene. The CDR3 is made up of 15 amino acids. With V trimmed by 3 bases and J by 6 bases, 8 bases remained unmatched. Based on the CDR3 plus reference TRBV5-1 and TRBJ1-4, the full variable domain is KAGVTQTPRYLIKTRGQQVTLSCSPISGHRSVSWYQQTPGQGLQFLFEYFSETQRNKGNFPGRFSGRQFSNSRSEMNVSTLELGDSALYLCASSSTGATDEKLFFGSGTQLSVL.

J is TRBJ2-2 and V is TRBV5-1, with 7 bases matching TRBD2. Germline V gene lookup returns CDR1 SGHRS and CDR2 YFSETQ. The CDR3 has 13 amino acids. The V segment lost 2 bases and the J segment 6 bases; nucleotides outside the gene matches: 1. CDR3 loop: CASSFTSAGELFF. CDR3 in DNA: TGCGCCAGCAGCTTCACTAGCGCCGGGGAGCTGTTTTTT.

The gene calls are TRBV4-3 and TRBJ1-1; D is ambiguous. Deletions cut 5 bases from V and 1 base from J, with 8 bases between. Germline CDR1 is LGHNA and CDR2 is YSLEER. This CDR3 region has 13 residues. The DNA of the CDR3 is TGCGCCAGCAGCAGTAACTCGAACACTGAAGCTTTCTTT. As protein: CASSSNSNTEAFF.

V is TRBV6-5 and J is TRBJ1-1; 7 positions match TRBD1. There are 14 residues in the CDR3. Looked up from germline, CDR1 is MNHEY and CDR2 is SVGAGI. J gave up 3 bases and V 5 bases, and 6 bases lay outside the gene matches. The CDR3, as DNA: TGTGCCAGCAGTCTACAGGGGTCAGACACTGAAGCTTTCTTT. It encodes CASSLQGSDTEAFF.

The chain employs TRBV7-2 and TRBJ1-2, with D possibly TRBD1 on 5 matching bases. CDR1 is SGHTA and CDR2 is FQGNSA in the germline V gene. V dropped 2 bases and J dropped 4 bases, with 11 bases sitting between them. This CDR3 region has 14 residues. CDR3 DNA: TGTGCCAGCAGCTTAAGTGGGACTAGCTATGGCTACACCTTC. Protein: CASSLSGTSYGYTF. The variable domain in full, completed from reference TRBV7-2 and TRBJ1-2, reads GAGVSQSPSNKVTEKGKDVELRCDPISGHTALYWYRQSLGQGLEFLIYFQGNSAPDKSGLPSDRFSAERTGGSVSTLTIQRTQQEDSAVYLCASSLSGTSYGYTFGSGTRLTVV.